These T cell receptor beta chains were read from a single sample in a study of regulatory T cells in long-lasting Graves disease. MiXCR, run by TCRdb on the multiplex PCR reads, gives a single entry per CDR3 protein. The sample holds 620,000 or so distinct CDR3 sequences, 15% to 20% seen once. Separately, the same data were catalogued under a study of T cells in Graves' hyperthyroidism and ophthalmopathy.

The sequencing used peripheral blood mononuclear cells (PBMCs), collected at new diagnosis, from a patient treated with antithyroid drugs. The receptors were sampled from a woman in her thirties with Graves disease. The CDR3 runs from the conserved cysteine through the conserved F or W.

v_gene: TRBV9
j_gene: TRBJ1-1
CDR3aa: CASSAGQAPGAFF

v_gene: TRBV30
j_gene: TRBJ2-5
CDR3aa: CAWSRVYQETQYF

v_gene: TRBV11-3
j_gene: TRBJ2-3
CDR3aa: CASSLRGITDTQYF

v_gene: TRBV11-2
j_gene: TRBJ2-2
CDR3aa: CASSLGPSGELFF

v_gene: TRBV28
j_gene: TRBJ2-3
CDR3aa: CASNTQRRDYNTDTQYF

v_gene: TRBV30
j_gene: TRBJ1-2
CDR3aa: CAWSHSPGEVPSPGYTF

v_gene: TRBV20-1
j_gene: TRBJ1-1
CDR3aa: CSASPGGPLNTEAFF

v_gene: TRBV4-1
j_gene: TRBJ1-5
CDR3aa: CASSQESGGGNQPQHF

v_gene: TRBV2
j_gene: TRBJ1-4
CDR3aa: CASSEGPLEKLFF

v_gene: TRBV7-2
j_gene: TRBJ2-1
CDR3aa: CASSPRSVSMNEQFF

v_gene: TRBV28
j_gene: TRBJ2-7
CDR3aa: CASSLTTGNYEQYF